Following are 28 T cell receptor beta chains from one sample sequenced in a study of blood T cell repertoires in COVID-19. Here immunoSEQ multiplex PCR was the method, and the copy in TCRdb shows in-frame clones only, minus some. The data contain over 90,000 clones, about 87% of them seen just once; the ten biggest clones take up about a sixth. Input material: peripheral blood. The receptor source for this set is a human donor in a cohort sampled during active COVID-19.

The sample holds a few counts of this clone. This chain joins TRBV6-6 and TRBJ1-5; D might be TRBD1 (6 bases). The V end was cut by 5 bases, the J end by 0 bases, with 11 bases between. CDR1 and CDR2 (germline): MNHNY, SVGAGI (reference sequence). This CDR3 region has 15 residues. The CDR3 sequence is CASSRTVASNQPQHF. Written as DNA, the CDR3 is TGTGCCAGCAGTAGGACAGTGGCTAGCAATCAGCCCCAGCATTTT.

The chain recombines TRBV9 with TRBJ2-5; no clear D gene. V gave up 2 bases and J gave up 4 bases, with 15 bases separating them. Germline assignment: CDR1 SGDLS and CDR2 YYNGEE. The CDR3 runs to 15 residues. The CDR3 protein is CASSVEPSVGETQYF. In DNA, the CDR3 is TGTGCCAGCAGCGTGGAGCCCAGCGTGGGAGAGACCCAGTACTTC.

The CDR3 DNA reads as TGTGCCAGCAGCTCCCGACAGGGTGTGGAGACCCAGTACTTC. This codes for CASSSRQGVETQYF. The V call is TRBV7-9, the J call TRBJ2-5, with TRBD1 matching 7 bases. CDR3 length equals 14 residues. V lost 4 bases to trimming and J lost 5 bases; unmatched junction nucleotides: 7. From germline, CDR1 is SEHNR and CDR2 FQNEAQ (reference sequence).

In DNA form, the CDR3 reads TGTGCCAGCTCACCAGACTCTGCTAGCACAGATACGCAGTATTTT. It codes for CASSPDSASTDTQYF. This chain joins TRBV18 and TRBJ2-3; no firm D call. V lost 2 bases and J 0 bases, leaving 9 bases between the germline ends. Germline V gene sequence: CDR1 KGHSH, CDR2 LQKENI. There are 15 residues in the CDR3.

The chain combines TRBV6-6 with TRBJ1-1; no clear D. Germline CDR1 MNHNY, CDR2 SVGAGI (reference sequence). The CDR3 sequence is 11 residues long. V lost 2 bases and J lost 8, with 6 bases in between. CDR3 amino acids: CASSYAGEAFF. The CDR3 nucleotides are TGTGCCAGCAGTTACGCGGGGGAAGCTTTCTTT.

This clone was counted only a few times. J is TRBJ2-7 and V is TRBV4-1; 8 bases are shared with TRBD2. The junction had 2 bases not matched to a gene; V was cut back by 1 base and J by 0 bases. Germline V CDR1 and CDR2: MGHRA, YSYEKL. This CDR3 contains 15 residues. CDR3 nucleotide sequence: TGCGCCAGCAGCCAAGGGGCGGGAGGCTCCTACGAGCAGTACTTC. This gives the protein CASSQGAGGSYEQYF.

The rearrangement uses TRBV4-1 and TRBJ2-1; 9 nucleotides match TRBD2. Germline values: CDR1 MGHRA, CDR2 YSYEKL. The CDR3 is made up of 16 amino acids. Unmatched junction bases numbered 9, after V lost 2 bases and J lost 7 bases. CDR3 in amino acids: CASSQIGGGAYNEQFF. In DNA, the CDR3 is TGCGCCAGCAGCCAAATCGGCGGGGGGGCATATAATGAGCAGTTCTTC.

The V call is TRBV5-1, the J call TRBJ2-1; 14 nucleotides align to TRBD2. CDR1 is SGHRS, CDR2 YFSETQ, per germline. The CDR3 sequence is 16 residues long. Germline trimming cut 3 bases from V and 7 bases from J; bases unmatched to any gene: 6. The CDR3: CASSSSTSGGANEQFF. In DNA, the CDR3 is TGCGCCAGCAGCTCGTCGACTAGCGGGGGGGCAAATGAGCAGTTCTTC.

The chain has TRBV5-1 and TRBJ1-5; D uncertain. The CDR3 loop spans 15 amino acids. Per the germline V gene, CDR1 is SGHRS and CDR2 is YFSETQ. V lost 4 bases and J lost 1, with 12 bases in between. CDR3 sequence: CASSVGSGSNQPQHF. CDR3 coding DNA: TGCGCCAGCAGCGTGGGATCGGGAAGCAATCAGCCCCAGCATTTT.

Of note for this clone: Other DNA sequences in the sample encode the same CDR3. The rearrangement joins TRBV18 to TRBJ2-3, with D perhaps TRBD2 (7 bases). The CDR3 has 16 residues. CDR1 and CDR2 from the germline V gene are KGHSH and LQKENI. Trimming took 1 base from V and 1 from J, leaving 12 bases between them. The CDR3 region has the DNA TGTGCCAGCTCACCACTGAGGGGGGGAGGCACAGATACGCAGTATTTT. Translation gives CASSPLRGGGTDTQYF.

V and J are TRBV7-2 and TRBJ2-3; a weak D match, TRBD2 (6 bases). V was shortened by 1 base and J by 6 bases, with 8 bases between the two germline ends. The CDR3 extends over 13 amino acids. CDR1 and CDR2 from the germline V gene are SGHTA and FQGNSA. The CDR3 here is CASSLDRGDTQYF. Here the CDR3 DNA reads TGTGCCAGCAGCTTAGACCGGGGGGATACGCAGTATTTT.

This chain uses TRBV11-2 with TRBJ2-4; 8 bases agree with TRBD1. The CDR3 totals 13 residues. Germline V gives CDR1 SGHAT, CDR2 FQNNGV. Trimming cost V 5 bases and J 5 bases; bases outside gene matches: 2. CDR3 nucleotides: TGTGCCAGCAGCGCAGGGGGCCAAAACATTCAGTACTTC. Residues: CASSAGGQNIQYF. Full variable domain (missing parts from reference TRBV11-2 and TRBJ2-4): EAGVAQSPRYKIIEKRQSVAFWCNPISGHATLYWYQQILGQGPKLLIQFQNNGVVDDSQLPKDRFSAERLKGVDSTLKIQPAKLEDSAVYLCASSAGGQNIQYFGAGTRLSVL.

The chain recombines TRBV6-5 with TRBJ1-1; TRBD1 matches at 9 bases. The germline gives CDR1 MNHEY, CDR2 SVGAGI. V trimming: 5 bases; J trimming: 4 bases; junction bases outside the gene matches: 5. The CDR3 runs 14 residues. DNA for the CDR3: TGTGCCAGCAGTCAGGACAGGGGTGGCACTGAAGCTTTCTTT. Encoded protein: CASSQDRGGTEAFF.

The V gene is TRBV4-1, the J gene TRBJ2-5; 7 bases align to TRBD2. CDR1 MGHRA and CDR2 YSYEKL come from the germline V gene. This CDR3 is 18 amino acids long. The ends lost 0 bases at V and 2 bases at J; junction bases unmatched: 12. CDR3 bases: TGCGCCAGCAGCCAAGATTGGTTTGTGACTAGCAGGCAAGAGACCCAGTACTTC. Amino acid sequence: CASSQDWFVTSRQETQYF.

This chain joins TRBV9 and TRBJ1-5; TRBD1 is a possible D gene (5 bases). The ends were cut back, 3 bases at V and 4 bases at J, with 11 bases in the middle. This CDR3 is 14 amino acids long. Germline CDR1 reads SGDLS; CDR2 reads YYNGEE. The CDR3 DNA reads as TGTGCCAGCAGCGCGGACACTGGAAATCAGCCCCAGCATTTT. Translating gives CASSADTGNQPQHF.

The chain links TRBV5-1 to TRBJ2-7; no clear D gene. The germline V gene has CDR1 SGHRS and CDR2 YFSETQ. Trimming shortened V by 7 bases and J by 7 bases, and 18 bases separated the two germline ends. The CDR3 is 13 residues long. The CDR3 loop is CASAGDSLLEQYF. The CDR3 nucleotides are TGCGCCAGCGCCGGTGATTCTCTCTTGGAGCAGTACTTC.

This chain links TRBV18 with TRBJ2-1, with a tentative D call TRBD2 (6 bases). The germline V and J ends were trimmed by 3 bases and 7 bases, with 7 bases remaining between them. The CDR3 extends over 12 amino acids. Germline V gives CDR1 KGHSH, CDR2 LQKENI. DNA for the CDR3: TGTGCCAGCTCACCCGGGGGAAATGAGCAGTTCTTC. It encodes CASSPGGNEQFF.

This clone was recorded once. The DNA for the CDR3 is TGCGCCAGCAGCCTTCCTAGTGTGGGGAGCTCCTACAATGAGCAGTTCTTC. Its protein product is CASSLPSVGSSYNEQFF. The chain has TRBV4-1 and TRBJ2-1; a possible D gene is TRBD2 (5 bases). This CDR3 is built from 17 residues. V lost 4 bases, J lost 0 bases, and 16 bases lay in between. Germline CDR1 is MGHRA and CDR2 is YSYEKL.

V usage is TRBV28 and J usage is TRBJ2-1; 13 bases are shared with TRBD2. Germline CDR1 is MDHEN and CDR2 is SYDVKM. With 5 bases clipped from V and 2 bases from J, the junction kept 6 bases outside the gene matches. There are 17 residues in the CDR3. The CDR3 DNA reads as TGTGCCAGCAGTCGGACTAGCGGGGGTCCCACCTACAATGAGCAGTTCTTC. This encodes CASSRTSGGPTYNEQFF.

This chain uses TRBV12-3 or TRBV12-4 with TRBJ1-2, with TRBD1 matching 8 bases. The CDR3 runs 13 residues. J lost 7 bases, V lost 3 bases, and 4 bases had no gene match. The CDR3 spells CASSFGQGFGYTF. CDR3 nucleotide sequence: TGTGCCAGCAGTTTCGGACAGGGTTTTGGCTACACCTTC.

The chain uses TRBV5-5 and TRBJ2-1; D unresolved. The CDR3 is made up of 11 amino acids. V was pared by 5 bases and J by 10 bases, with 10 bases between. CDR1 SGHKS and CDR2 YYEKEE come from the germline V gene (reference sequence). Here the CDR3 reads CASSSVWEQFF. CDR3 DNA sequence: TGTGCCAGCAGTTCAGTATGGGAGCAGTTCTTC.

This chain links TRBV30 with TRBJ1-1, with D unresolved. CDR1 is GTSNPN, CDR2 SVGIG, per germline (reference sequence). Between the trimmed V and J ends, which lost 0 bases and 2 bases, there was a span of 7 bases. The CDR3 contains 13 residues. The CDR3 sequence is CAWSVQENTEAFF. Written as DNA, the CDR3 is TGTGCCTGGAGTGTGCAGGAAAACACTGAAGCTTTCTTT. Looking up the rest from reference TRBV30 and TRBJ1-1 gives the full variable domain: SQTIHQWPATLVQPVGSPLSLECTVEGTSNPNLYWYRQAAGRGLQLLFYSVGIGQISSEVPQNLSASRPQDRQFILSSKKLLLSDSGFYLCAWSVQENTEAFFGQGTRLTVV.

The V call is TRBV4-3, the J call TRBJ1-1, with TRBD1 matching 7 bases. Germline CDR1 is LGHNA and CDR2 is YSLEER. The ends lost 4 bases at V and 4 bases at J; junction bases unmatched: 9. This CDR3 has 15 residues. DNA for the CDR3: TGCGCCAGCAGCCCAATGGAGGGGGCACGCACTGAAGCTTTCTTT. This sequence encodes CASSPMEGARTEAFF.

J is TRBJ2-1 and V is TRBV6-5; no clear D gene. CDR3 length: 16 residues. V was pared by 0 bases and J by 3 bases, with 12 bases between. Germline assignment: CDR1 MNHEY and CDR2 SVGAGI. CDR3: CASSYSDSLVYNEQFF. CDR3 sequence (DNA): TGTGCCAGCAGTTACTCTGACTCCCTCGTCTACAATGAGCAGTTCTTC.

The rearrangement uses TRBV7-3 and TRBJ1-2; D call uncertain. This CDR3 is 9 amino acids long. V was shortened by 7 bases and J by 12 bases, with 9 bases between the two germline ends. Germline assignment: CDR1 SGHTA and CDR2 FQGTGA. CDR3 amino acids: CASILGHTF. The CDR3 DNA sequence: TGTGCCAGCATCCTGGGCCACACCTTC.

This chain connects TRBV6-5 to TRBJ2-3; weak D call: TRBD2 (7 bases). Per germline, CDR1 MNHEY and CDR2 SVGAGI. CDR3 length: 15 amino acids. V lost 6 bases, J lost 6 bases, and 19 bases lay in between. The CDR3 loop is CASRTGGHAWDTQYF. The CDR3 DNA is TGTGCCAGCAGAACGGGGGGCCATGCGTGGGATACGCAGTATTTT.

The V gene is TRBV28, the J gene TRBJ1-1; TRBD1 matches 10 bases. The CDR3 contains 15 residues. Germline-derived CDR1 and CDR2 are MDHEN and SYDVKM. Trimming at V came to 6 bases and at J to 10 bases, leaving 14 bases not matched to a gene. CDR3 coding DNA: TGTGCCAGCAGAGTCTTGGGGACAGGGGTTTCTTTAGCTTTCTTT. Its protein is CASRVLGTGVSLAFF.

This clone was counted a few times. CDR3 nucleotides: TGTGCCAGCAGCCGACAGGGAAGTTCCTACAATGAGCAGTTCTTC. It is translated as CASSRQGSSYNEQFF. The rearrangement uses TRBV5-5 and TRBJ2-1; 7 bases fit TRBD1. CDR1 and CDR2 from the germline V gene are SGHKS and YYEKEE (reference sequence). The CDR3 extends over 15 amino acids. Trimming removed 4 bases from V and 1 base from J; junction bases left unmatched: 5.